This is a list of T cell receptor beta chains from one sample in a study of cytomegalovirus exposure and HLA in healthy donors. Sequencing used immunoSEQ multiplex PCR; TCRdb keeps in-frame clones, though not all of them. This sample has 150,000 to 200,000 clones, with roughly four fifths found just once. Sequenced material: PBMCs. All receptors come from a man in his late teens or twenties in good health and CMV-seronegative. The CDR3 runs from the conserved cysteine through the conserved F or W. Each record gives: J gene, clone size, D gene, V gene, CDR3 protein, CDR3 DNA. A D gene is named only where the DNA matches it firmly. The size field is filled for only some rows; it gives once, few, many or a size class.

>TRBJ2-1|-|-|TRBV12-5
CASGSTDPQGPVKFKVNNEQFF
TGTGCTAGTGGTTCTACAGACCCCCAGGGGCCCGTTAAGTTCAAAGTAAACAATGAGCAGTTCTTC
>TRBJ2-7|-|-|TRBV5-6
CASSSPRLRTLNEQYF
TGTGCCAGCAGCTCTCCTAGGCTCCGAACTCTGAACGAGCAGTACTTC
>TRBJ2-2|-|TRBD1|TRBV28
CASTSPGQGVYGELFF
TGTGCCAGCACCAGTCCGGGACAGGGGGTTTACGGGGAGCTGTTTTTT
>TRBJ2-7|-|-|TRBV18
CASSPRAGAYEQYF
TGTGCCAGCTCACCAAGGGCAGGGGCCTACGAGCAGTACTTC
>TRBJ2-6|-|-|TRBV7-9
CASSLTSGNSGANVLTF
TGTGCCAGCAGCTTAACGTCAGGGAACTCTGGGGCCAACGTCCTGACTTTC
>TRBJ2-5|-|TRBD1|TRBV28
CASTILDRERETQYF
TGTGCCAGCACTATCCTCGACAGGGAAAGAGAGACCCAGTACTTC
>TRBJ2-5|-|-|TRBV15
CATSRVEAAKRETQYF
TGTGCCACCAGCAGAGTAGAGGCAGCTAAGCGGGAGACCCAGTACTTC
>TRBJ1-4|few|TRBD1|TRBV7-9
CASSHGQGREKLFF
TGTGCCAGCAGTCATGGACAGGGTCGGGAAAAACTGTTTTTT
>TRBJ2-2|-|-|TRBV9
CASSVASRSNTGELFF
TGTGCCAGCAGCGTAGCTAGCAGATCGAACACCGGGGAGCTGTTTTTT
>TRBJ2-3|-|TRBD1|TRBV19
CASSILPVDRLGSTDTQYF
TGTGCCAGTAGTATCCTCCCAGTGGACAGGTTGGGGAGCACAGATACGCAGTATTTT